The present T cell receptor beta chain was sequenced within a study of blood T cells in healthy people across ages. Each donor had ten milliliters of peripheral blood drawn. Through a sample-barcoded 5' primer and a J-beta primer mix, a second PCR was run for roughly 6 to 11 cycles. At least 2.5 million CDR3-containing paired-end reads were obtained per sample. TCRdb processed the 5' RACE reads anew with MiXCR; each CDR3 protein has one entry. Of approximately 800,000 distinct CDR3 sequences detected, roughly 64% appear once; the ten largest clones hold about 20%. The germline V and J ends were trimmed by 6 bases and 2 bases, with 10 bases remaining between them. Germline CDR1 and CDR2: MNHEY and SVGAGI. There are 13 residues in the CDR3.

The rearrangement links TRBV6-5 to TRBJ1-1; no firm D call. Sequenced material: blood. The clonotype originates from a man aged 25-45 years in good health. Here the CDR3 reads CASSRLDNTEAFF. The CDR3 nucleotides are TGTGCCAGCAGCCGACTAGATAACACTGAAGCTTTCTTT.